This T cell receptor beta chain comes out of a study of blood T cell repertoires in COVID-19. About the research overall: Sample material is recorded as cDNA or gDNA derived from T cells, B-cell-depleted T cells, or PBMCs.

Authors' data handling: For nucleated cells, counts were estimated from reference gene primer amplification. The method was immunoSEQ multiplex PCR; TCRdb's version includes in-frame clones alone and lacks a portion of them. The V and J calls and the clone size are those of that table, but D and trimming were determined from the DNA. The sample has some 200,000 clones, roughly 90% seen once. Germline CDR1 is MNHEY and CDR2 is SVGAGI. The CDR3 extends over 14 amino acids. Trimming stripped 6 bases from V and 2 bases from J, with 13 bases between. The chain is built from TRBV6-5 and TRBJ1-2; D gene ambiguous. The specimen was peripheral blood. This TCR came from a woman in her 70s with acute or convalescent COVID-19. CDR3 DNA: TGTGCCAGCAGCCTCCTGGACTCAAACTATGGCTACACCTTC. This codes for CASSLLDSNYGYTF.